This TCR beta chain emerged from a study of cytomegalovirus exposure and HLA in healthy donors. Findings and limits, study-wide: That first-cohort TCR clusters tended to co-occur in the approximately 110 validation repertoires was found in a later analysis. A few CMV-associated chains proved CMV antigen-specific in vitro. A list of 164 TCR beta chains associated with cytomegalovirus was given.

It was the approximately 130-subject validation cohort, separate from the 666-subject first cohort, to which the donors belonged. After removal of 3 bases from V and 6 bases from J, the junction contained 11 bases not matched to a gene. The germline V gene has CDR1 SGHVS and CDR2 FQNEAQ. The CDR3 consists of 17 residues. This clone is a singleton in its sample. Its antigen is unknown. The method was immunoSEQ multiplex PCR; TCRdb's version includes in-frame clones alone and lacks a portion of them. The sample holds tens of thousands of clones, around four fifths seen once. The sequence derives from a man younger than 40 in good health and CMV-seronegative. V gene TRBV7-8 combines with J gene TRBJ2-2, with 9 bases fitting TRBD2. The sample comprised PBMCs. This CDR3 is CASSLELAGPPAGELFF. As DNA, the CDR3 is TGTGCCAGCAGCTTGGAGCTAGCGGGACCCCCAGCCGGGGAGCTGTTTTTT.